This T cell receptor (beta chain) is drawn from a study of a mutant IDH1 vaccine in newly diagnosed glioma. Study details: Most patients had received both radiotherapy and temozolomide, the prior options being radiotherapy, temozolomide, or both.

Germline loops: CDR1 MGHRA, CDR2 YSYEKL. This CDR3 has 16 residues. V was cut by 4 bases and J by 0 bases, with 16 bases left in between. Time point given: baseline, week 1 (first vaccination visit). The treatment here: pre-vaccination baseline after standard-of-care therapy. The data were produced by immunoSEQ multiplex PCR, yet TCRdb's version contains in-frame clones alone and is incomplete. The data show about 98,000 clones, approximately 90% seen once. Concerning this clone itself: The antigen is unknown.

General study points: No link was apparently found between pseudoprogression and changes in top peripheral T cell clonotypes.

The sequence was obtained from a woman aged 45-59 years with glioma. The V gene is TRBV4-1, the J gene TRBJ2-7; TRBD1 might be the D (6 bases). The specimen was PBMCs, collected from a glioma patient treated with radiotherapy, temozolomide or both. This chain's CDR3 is CASSLSGHLSSYEQYF. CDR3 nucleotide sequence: TGCGCCAGCAGCCTTTCGGGACACCTAAGCTCCTACGAGCAGTACTTC.